What follows is one TCR beta chain and its context. This specimen belongs to a study of control samples from healthy donors and cancer patients. Germline values: CDR1 MNHEY, CDR2 SVGAGI. This CDR3 is 14 amino acids long. Between the trimmed V and J ends, which lost 3 bases and 3 bases, there was a span of 10 bases. Profiling relied on immunoSEQ multiplex PCR, and the TCRdb table lists in-frame clones only, not all of them. The sample lists about 120,000 clones; more than 85% were seen once. This clonotype originated in a woman between 18 and 29 years old in good health. The sequencing input was blood. The V and J genes are TRBV6-5 and TRBJ2-3; D not certain. Written as DNA, the CDR3 is TGTGCCAGCAGTTATGACACAGCGACAGATACGCAGTATTTT. Encoded protein: CASSYDTATDTQYF.